One sample yielded the 7 T cell receptor beta chains listed below, sequenced in a study of T-cell memory formation after mild COVID-19. TCRdb redid the calling of the 5' RACE reads with MiXCR, one entry per CDR3 protein. In the table there are 140,000 or so distinct CDR3 sequences, about 14% of which are singletons. The sequenced material came from PBMCs or a T cell subset sorted from them (not recorded which). These receptors were collected from an adult woman who had mild COVID-19 (a few samples of this study predate the infection). Cell type and time point are not known.

The chain combines TRBV5-6 with TRBJ1-2; 8 bases match TRBD1. J gave up 4 bases and V 4 bases, and 3 bases lay outside the gene matches. The germline gives CDR1 SGHDT, CDR2 YYEEEE. CDR3 length equals 13 residues. The CDR3 coding sequence is TGTGCCAGCAGCCCGGACAGGGCCTATGGCTACACCTTC. Its protein is CASSPDRAYGYTF. Using reference TRBV5-6 and TRBJ1-2 for the parts outside the CDR3, the full variable domain is DAGVTQSPTHLIKTRGQQVTLRCSPKSGHDTVSWYQQALGQGPQFIFQYYEEEERQRGNFPDRFSGHQFPNYSSELNVNALLLGDSALYLCASSPDRAYGYTFGSGTRLTVV.

This clonotype was seen many times. The V and J genes are TRBV2 and TRBJ2-7, with D possibly being TRBD2 (6 bases). This CDR3 has 13 residues. Trimming stripped 5 bases from V and 0 bases from J, with 8 bases between. Germline CDR1 and CDR2: SNHLY and FYNNEI. The CDR3 spells CASSLAASYEQYF. CDR3 coding DNA: TGTGCCAGCAGTTTAGCGGCCTCCTACGAGCAGTACTTC.

This chain links TRBV2 with TRBJ2-1; D remains ambiguous. CDR1 is SNHLY, CDR2 FYNNEI, per germline. Trimming took off 1 base at V and 4 bases at J, with 8 bases between the two ends. This CDR3 has 14 residues. CDR3 region: CASSEVTKYNEQFF. CDR3 bases: TGTGCCAGCAGTGAAGTTACCAAGTACAATGAGCAGTTCTTC.

As concerns this clonotype: The DNA is left out, because the CDR3 cannot be placed on it with certainty; the CDR3 is given as TCRdb lists it. This chain joins TRBV7-8 and TRBJ1-4; the table's D gene call, TRBD1, was not cross checked with the DNA. The CDR3 comprises 16 residues, both ends counted. In germline, CDR1 is SGHVS, CDR2 FQNEAQ. CDR3 residues: CASSQGGQGNEKLFFF.

This clonotype was recorded a few times. The chain recombines TRBV5-1 with TRBJ2-1; D unclear. The length of the CDR3 is 17 residues. CDR1 is SGHRS, CDR2 YFSETQ, per germline. Trimming pared 0 bases from V and 0 bases from J, leaving 13 bases between. CDR3 bases: TGCGCCAGCAGCTTGGATGGTAGCCGTAGCTCCTACAATGAGCAGTTCTTC. This sequence encodes CASSLDGSRSSYNEQFF.

This clonotype came up a few times. The rearrangement uses TRBV7-9 and TRBJ1-3, with TRBD1 as a possible D gene (6 bases). The length of the CDR3 is 15 residues. V was trimmed by 4 bases and J by 3 bases, leaving 13 bases between them. From germline, CDR1 is SEHNR and CDR2 FQNEAQ (reference sequence). In DNA form, the CDR3 reads TGTGCCAGCAGCTCGCACAACAGGGATGGAAACACCATATATTTT. Translating it yields CASSSHNRDGNTIYF.

There are a few counts of this clonotype. CDR3 in amino acids: CASSELDGSYEQYF. The CDR3 nucleotides are TGTGCCAGCAGTGAATTGGACGGCTCCTACGAGCAGTACTTC. The chain has TRBV2 and TRBJ2-7; D gene ambiguous. The length of the CDR3 is 14 residues. In germline, CDR1 is SNHLY, CDR2 FYNNEI. Trimming removed 2 bases at V and 0 bases at J, with 8 bases between.